This TCR beta chain originates from a study of beta chain features in type 1 diabetes. The CDR3 is 13 residues long. V lost 0 bases and J 3 bases, leaving 5 bases between the germline ends. In germline, CDR1 is ENHRY, CDR2 SYGVKD. The study reverse transcribed the entire isolated RNA, so it sequenced expressed TCRB transcripts. Repertoires were generated with immunoSEQ multiplex PCR, while TCRdb's copy carries only in-frame clones and drops some. The sample has 220,000 or so clones; around 68% are singletons. The chain combines TRBV10-3 with TRBJ1-2; D not resolved. Sequenced sample: naive CD4+ T cells from blood. This receptor was taken from a man younger than 40 in good health. CDR3 coding DNA: TGTGCCATCAGTGAGTCAGAAGACTATGGCTACACCTTC. It codes for CAISESEDYGYTF.